The rows below give T cell receptor beta chains drawn from one sample of a study of T-cell memory formation after mild COVID-19. TCRdb itself ran the 5' RACE reads through MiXCR, one entry per CDR3 protein. The table includes under 550,000 distinct CDR3 sequences, roughly 17% detected once. Sequenced material: PBMCs or a T cell subset sorted from them (not recorded which). The source of these receptors is a man younger than 35 who had mild COVID-19 (a few samples of this study predate the infection). Cell type and time point are not known. Each CDR3 is given with its conserved first and last residue. Fields, in order: D gene, J gene, clone size, V gene, CDR3 length, CDR3 DNA, CDR3 protein. A D gene is named only where the DNA matches it firmly. Clone size is shown for a subset of rows, as once, few, many or a class of expanded clone.

TRBD2 TRBJ2-1 . TRBV5-1 18 TGCGCCAGCAGCTTGGCCCCCATACTAGCGGGTAGCCTCAATGAGCAGTTCTTC CASSLAPILAGSLNEQFF
TRBD1 TRBJ1-1 . TRBV11-2 16 TGTGCCAGCAGCTTGTCTGGACAGGCGATGAACACTGAAGCTTTCTTT CASSLSGQAMNTEAFF
TRBD2 TRBJ2-7 . TRBV4-2 19 TGTGCCAGCAGCCAAGATTTGGGGACTAGCGGGGGTTACTCCTACGAGCAGTACTTC CASSQDLGTSGGYSYEQYF
. TRBJ2-5 . TRBV11-2 15 TGTGCCAGCAGCCGGGTCGCGGGGGCCAGAGAGACCCAGTACTTC CASSRVAGARETQYF
. TRBJ2-2 . TRBV20-1 12 TGCAGTGCTAGCCTCCTAGCCGGGGAGCTGTTTTTT CSASLLAGELFF
. TRBJ1-6 . TRBV7-2 14 TGTGCCAGCAGCTTAGTTCAGGTCGAATCACCCCTCCACTTT CASSLVQVESPLHF
. TRBJ1-5 . TRBV10-3 13 TGTGCCATCAGTGAGTCGGGGGAGCAGCCCCAGCATTTT CAISESGEQPQHF
. TRBJ2-5 many TRBV28 13 TGTGCCAGCAGACTGCGGTCCCAAGAGACCCAGTACTTC CASRLRSQETQYF
TRBD1 TRBJ1-2 many TRBV12-3/TRBV12-4 13 TGTGCCAGCAGCCCCGGACAGGGCTCTGGCTACACCTTC CASSPGQGSGYTF
. TRBJ1-1 few TRBV7-8 15 TGTGCCAGCAGCAGATGGATACAAACGAACACTGAAGCTTTCTTT CASSRWIQTNTEAFF
. TRBJ2-7 . TRBV7-2 12 TGTGCCAGCAGCTACCACTCCTACGAGCAGTACTTC CASSYHSYEQYF
TRBD1 TRBJ2-3 . TRBV2 15 TGTGCCAGCAGGAGGGACAGGGGGATCACAGATACGCAGTATTTT CASRRDRGITDTQYF
TRBD2 TRBJ2-5 few TRBV27 16 TGTGCCAGCAGAACCATCACTAGCGGGAACCAAGAGACCCAGTACTTC CASRTITSGNQETQYF
TRBD2 TRBJ2-3 few TRBV29-1 14 TGCAGCGTCGAGACCGGGACTAGCGGAGACACGCAGTATTTT CSVETGTSGDTQYF
TRBD2 TRBJ2-3 . TRBV6-2/TRBV6-3 16 TGTGCCAGCAGTTACCTCACTAGCGGGGGCACAGATACGCAGTATTTT CASSYLTSGGTDTQYF
TRBD1 TRBJ1-2 . TRBV6-5 14 TGTGCCAGCACCAAAGGGGGCAGTAACTATGGCTACACCTTC CASTKGGSNYGYTF
. TRBJ2-3 . TRBV5-1 14 TGCGCCAGCAGCTTGGACGGTGGCGCAGATACGCAGTATTTT CASSLDGGADTQYF
TRBD1 TRBJ1-2 many TRBV7-8 12 TGTGCCAGCAGCCCAGGGGGTTATGGCTACACCTTC CASSPGGYGYTF
. TRBJ1-2 . TRBV20-1 14 TGCAGTGCCAAGGACAGTACCACTAACTATGGCTACACCTTC CSAKDSTTNYGYTF
TRBD2 TRBJ2-5 few TRBV5-6 16 TGTGCCAGCAGCTTGGAACGGGGACTACCCCAAGAGACCCAGTACTTC CASSLERGLPQETQYF
. TRBJ2-6 few TRBV7-9 19 TGTGCCAGCAGCTCGACTACGGGGGCGTCGGGTTCTGGGGCCAACGTCCTGACTTTC CASSSTTGASGSGANVLTF
. TRBJ1-2 few TRBV3-1 13 TGTGCCAGCAGCCAGACAGCGTACTATGGCTACACCTTC CASSQTAYYGYTF
. TRBJ1-2 few TRBV6-5 14 TGTGCCAGCAGCCTAACTACAGGGTCCTATGGCTACACCTTC CASSLTTGSYGYTF
. TRBJ1-1 few TRBV6-2/TRBV6-3 16 TGTGCCAGCAGTTACTCTTCAGTCCAGTTGGGTACTGAAGCTTTCTTT CASSYSSVQLGTEAFF
TRBD2 TRBJ2-1 . TRBV4-2 21 TGTGCCAGCAGACCCACCCTCACTAGCGGGGGGCTGCTCAGTGCCTACAATGAGCAGTTCTTC CASRPTLTSGGLLSAYNEQFF
TRBD1 TRBJ2-6 . TRBV4-1 19 TGCGCCAGCAGCCAAGGAGTGACAGGGGGCTCTCCAGGGGCCAACGTCCTGACTTTC CASSQGVTGGSPGANVLTF
TRBD2 TRBJ2-3 few TRBV3-1 15 TGTGCCAGCAGCCCCTCTCTAGCGGGAACAGATACGCAGTATTTT CASSPSLAGTDTQYF
. TRBJ1-2 few TRBV5-1 16 TGCGCCAGCAGCCCCCCTCTGGAGGGCCTCGACTATGGCTACACCTTC CASSPPLEGLDYGYTF
. TRBJ2-5 . TRBV9 15 TGTGCCAGCAGCGTAGAGGCCCCTTTCACTGAGACCCACTACTTC CASSVEAPFTETHYF
. TRBJ1-3 few TRBV4-2 16 TGTGCCAGCAGCCAAGATCACCCAGGGGCGGGAAACACCATATATTTT CASSQDHPGAGNTIYF
TRBD1 TRBJ1-1 . TRBV2 14 TGTGCCAGCAGAGGTGACAGGGGAGGTGCTGAAGCTTTCTTT CASRGDRGGAEAFF
. TRBJ1-1 many TRBV20-1 12 TGCAGTGCTATTCCGGGGAACACTGAAGCTTTCTTT CSAIPGNTEAFF
. TRBJ2-2 . TRBV7-6 16 TGTGCCAGCAGCCCGGGGACTCCAGCCCACACCGGGGAGCTGTTTTTT CASSPGTPAHTGELFF
TRBD2 TRBJ2-3 . TRBV20-1 16 TGCAGTGCTACTACCCGGACTAGCGGGAGCACAGATACGCAGTATTTT CSATTRTSGSTDTQYF
TRBD1 TRBJ1-5 few TRBV12-3/TRBV12-4 14 TGTGCCAGCACCCTCGGACAGGCTAATCAGCCCCAGCATTTT CASTLGQANQPQHF
. TRBJ2-3 many TRBV5-6 12 TGTGCCAGCTGGCGGGGCACAGATACGCAGTATTTT CASWRGTDTQYF
TRBD2 TRBJ2-5 few TRBV4-1 16 TGCGCCAGCAGCCAATTTGCCGGCGGGGGACAAGAGACCCAGTACTTC CASSQFAGGGQETQYF
. TRBJ2-4 . TRBV11-2 15 TGTGCCAGCAGCTTAGATCGAGGGAGCGGACGTAAACAGTACTTC CASSLDRGSGRKQYF
TRBD2 TRBJ2-3 . TRBV29-1 11 TGCAGCGTCCGCGGGGGAAATACGCAGTATTTT CSVRGGNTQYF
TRBD2 TRBJ2-3 few TRBV6-6 18 TGTGCCAGCAGTTTCCTGACCGGGACTAGCGGGGCTAAGGATACGCAGTATTTT CASSFLTGTSGAKDTQYF
. TRBJ1-2 few TRBV27 14 TGTGCCAGCAGTTTCCCTCTTCAGGGGAATGGCTACACCTTC CASSFPLQGNGYTF
. TRBJ2-3 few TRBV6-2/TRBV6-3 13 TGTGCCAGCAGTCACAACCCAGAGAATACGCAGTATTTT CASSHNPENTQYF
. TRBJ2-1 . TRBV9 11 TGTGCCAGCAGCACCAGTAATGAGCAGTTCTTC CASSTSNEQFF
TRBD2 TRBJ2-5 . TRBV28 19 TGTGCCAGCAGTTTGCTCGACCGGACTAGCGGGGCGGGGGAAGAGACCCAGTACTTC CASSLLDRTSGAGEETQYF
. TRBJ1-2 few TRBV9 13 TGTGCCAGCAGCGTGACAGAGGTCTATGGCTACACCTTC CASSVTEVYGYTF
. TRBJ2-5 many TRBV5-1 15 TGCGCCAGCAGCCTATCGGACAGTAGGCAAGAGACCCAGTACTTC CASSLSDSRQETQYF
. TRBJ1-1 few TRBV19 10 TGTGCCAGACCCCGGGCGGCTCGTTTCTTT CARPRAARFF
. TRBJ2-3 few TRBV20-1 13 TGCAGTGGCCGTGGGACTGTCACAGATACGCAGTATTTT CSGRGTVTDTQYF
. TRBJ2-5 . TRBV11-1 15 TGTGCCAGCAGCTTGGGAGGACAGCGGGGAGAGACCAAGTACTTC CASSLGGQRGETKYF
. TRBJ1-4 . TRBV2 11 TGTGCCAGCAGTGAATTGGAAAAACTGTTTTTT CASSELEKLFF